This T cell receptor beta chain was sequenced during a study of cytomegalovirus exposure and HLA in healthy donors. Germline V gives CDR1 LNHDA, CDR2 SQIVND (reference sequence). V was clipped by 6 bases and J by 0 bases; unmatched bases: 5. The CDR3 extends over 14 amino acids. The PCR had 60 Vbeta and 13 Jbeta primers. Libraries were prepared by immunoSEQ multiplex PCR; TCRdb keeps only in-frame clonotypes and omits some of them. The data hold roughly 110,000 clones, with roughly 73% observed a single time. Overall study findings and caveats: Prior analysis indicated that the majority of TCR beta V segments exhibited productivity approximately 87% or approximately 30% of the time. The presence/absence work took it that sequencing depth was about the same across donors.

On this clone: No antigen is known for it.

Specimen: PBMCs. The gene calls are TRBV19 and TRBJ2-7; TRBD2 aligns across 7 bases. This receptor was taken from a man between 25 and 39 years old in good health and CMV-seronegative. CDR3 in DNA: TGTGCCAGTAGACGCAGCGGGAACTCCTACGAGCAGTACTTC. Translating it yields CASRRSGNSYEQYF.